The 11 T cell receptor beta chains below all came from one sample that was sequenced in a study of tumor and adjacent non-tumor tissue in lung cancer (dated by TCRdb to 2016 to 2019). RNA was extracted from bulk unsorted tissue and checked for quality with a NanoDrop ND-1000 and an Agilent 2100. Normal lung samples were distant non-tumor tissue taken more than 3 cm from the tumor edge. Library prep was done by multiplex PCR. The data were produced on an Illumina HiSeq 2500. TCRbeta libraries were constructed through three rounds of nested PCR with primers (Table S4) according to protocols adapted from ARM-PCR. TCRdb reprocessed the public reads (quality trimming at Q25 with fastp, clone calling with MiXCR) and kept in-frame beta chains. Each CDR3 protein appears once, grouped with its most common genes and DNA. The table for this sample lists under 80,000 distinct CDR3 sequences; approximately 73% of them were counted only once. The ten largest clones capture more than 40% of the sample.

Material for sequencing was distant non-tumor lung tissue. The receptor set was obtained from a man in his 60s with non-small cell lung cancer.

About this clonotype itself: One end of the junction varies from germline; a read error may be responsible. This chain connects TRBV30 to TRBJ1-6, with a possible D match to TRBD1 (6 bases). Germline-derived CDR1 and CDR2 are GTSNPN and SVGIG (reference sequence). The CDR3 runs 14 residues. CDR3 in amino acids: CPWSSGTGSSPLHF. The DNA of the CDR3 is TGTCCCTGGAGCTCCGGTACAGGGAGTTCACCCCTCCACTTT.

As to this clonotype: This may come from a read error, since a much larger clone is one base off. The rearrangement uses TRBV6-5 and TRBJ1-2, with 7 bases identical to TRBD1. Unmatched junction bases numbered 18, after V lost 10 bases and J lost 7 bases. The V gene's germline CDR1 is MNHEY and CDR2 SVGAGI. The CDR3 has 15 residues. CDR3 region: CAITSVSRGESGYTF. Here the CDR3 DNA reads TGTGCCATCACATCAGTTAGCAGGGGGGAGTCTGGCTACACCTTC.

In its sample, this clonotype was seen many times. The chain employs TRBV5-1 and TRBJ2-5; no clear D gene. Looked up from germline, CDR1 is SGHRS and CDR2 is YFSETQ. The CDR3 loop spans 13 amino acids. Trimming removed 9 bases at V and 2 bases at J, with 14 bases between. This chain's CDR3 is CATAVGFQETQYF. CDR3 DNA: TGCGCCACCGCAGTGGGCTTTCAAGAGACCCAGTACTTC.

The V gene is TRBV12-3 or TRBV12-4, the J gene TRBJ1-5; 10 bases fit TRBD1. The length of the CDR3 is 16 residues. After removal of 10 bases from V and 2 bases from J, the junction contained 11 bases not matched to a gene. DNA of the CDR3: TGTGCCAACAATCCCGGGACAGGGGAAGGCAATCAGCCCCAGCATTTT. Protein: CANNPGTGEGNQPQHF.

A note on this clonotype: The junction shows a germline mismatch at one end, possibly a read error. CDR3 amino acids: CASQGLAAYEHYF. CDR3 nucleotide sequence: TGTGCTAGCCAAGGACTAGCGGCCTACGAGCACTACTTC. The genes are TRBV28 and TRBJ2-7, with TRBD2 identical over 10 bases. Germline CDR1 MDHEN, CDR2 SYDVKM. The CDR3 runs 13 residues. Full variable domain (remainder filled in from reference TRBV28 and TRBJ2-7): DVKVTQSSRYLVKRTGEKVFLECVQDMDHENMFWYRQDPGLGLRLIYFSYDVKMKEKGDIPEGYSVSREKKERFSLILESASTNQTSMYLCASQGLAAYEHYFGPGTRLTVT.

This chain uses TRBV28 with TRBJ2-1; tentative D call: TRBD2 (6 bases). V lost 5 bases to trimming and J lost 6 bases, with 14 bases between them. Germline V gene data show CDR1 as MDHEN and CDR2 as SYDVKM. This CDR3 is built from 14 residues. For the CDR3, the DNA is TGTGCCAGCAGTCATAGCGGTACCTGCAATGAGCAGTTCTTC. Its protein is CASSHSGTCNEQFF.

On this clonotype itself: One junction end disagrees with the germline gene, perhaps due to a read error. The chain is built from TRBV10-3 and TRBJ2-5; 8 bases are shared with TRBD2. The CDR3 length is 16 residues. The germline gives CDR1 ENHRY, CDR2 SYGVKD. CDR3 sequence (DNA): TGTACCATCAGCGCAACCTGGACTAGCCGCGACGAGACCCAGTACTTC. This translates into CTISATWTSRDETQYF.

Details on this clonotype: Given a much more abundant clone one base away, this may be a read error. This chain joins TRBV2 and TRBJ2-3; D call uncertain. Trimming took 6 bases from V and 2 from J, leaving 6 bases between them. Germline CDR1 is SNHLY and CDR2 is FYNNEI. This CDR3 contains 12 residues. The CDR3 bases are TGTGCCAGCAGACAGCCCACAGATACGCAGTATTTT. Translating gives CASRQPTDTQYF.

Of note for this clonotype: This could be a read error, since a much larger clone is one nucleotide away. The rearrangement links TRBV6-4 to TRBJ2-2; 7 bases are a match to TRBD1. This CDR3 spans 13 amino acids. Germline CDR1 MRHNA, CDR2 SNTAGT. The CDR3 region has the DNA TGTACCAGCAGTGCAGGGGGCACCGGGGAGCTGTTTTTT. This codes for CTSSAGGTGELFF.

Of note for this clonotype: Since the CDR3 does not end with the conserved phenylalanine or tryptophan, this likely comes from a read error. The DNA is left out, because the CDR3 cannot be placed on it with certainty; the CDR3 is given as TCRdb lists it. The chain recombines TRBV20-1 with TRBJ2-1; TRBD2 is taken as the D call from the table, unchecked against the DNA. Germline V CDR1 and CDR2: DFQATT, SNEGSKA (reference sequence). The CDR3 extends over 13 residues, inclusive of both ends. The chain's CDR3 is CSARAGADNEQSL.

On this clonotype: This sequence may be a read error, since a much larger clone differs from it by one base. The chain has TRBV5-6 and TRBJ1-1; D remains unclear. The CDR3 covers 13 residues. The germline V gene has CDR1 SGHDT and CDR2 YYEEEE. CDR3 nucleotides: TGCACCACCTCGGAGTGGGGGAACACTGAAGCTTTCTTT. Translating gives CTTSEWGNTEAFF. Filled out from reference TRBV5-6 and TRBJ1-1, the complete variable domain reads DAGVTQSPTHLIKTRGQQVTLRCSPKSGHDTVSWYQQALGQGPQFIFQYYEEEERQRGNFPDRFSGHQFPNYSSELNVNALLLGDSALYLCTTSEWGNTEAFFGQGTRLTVV.